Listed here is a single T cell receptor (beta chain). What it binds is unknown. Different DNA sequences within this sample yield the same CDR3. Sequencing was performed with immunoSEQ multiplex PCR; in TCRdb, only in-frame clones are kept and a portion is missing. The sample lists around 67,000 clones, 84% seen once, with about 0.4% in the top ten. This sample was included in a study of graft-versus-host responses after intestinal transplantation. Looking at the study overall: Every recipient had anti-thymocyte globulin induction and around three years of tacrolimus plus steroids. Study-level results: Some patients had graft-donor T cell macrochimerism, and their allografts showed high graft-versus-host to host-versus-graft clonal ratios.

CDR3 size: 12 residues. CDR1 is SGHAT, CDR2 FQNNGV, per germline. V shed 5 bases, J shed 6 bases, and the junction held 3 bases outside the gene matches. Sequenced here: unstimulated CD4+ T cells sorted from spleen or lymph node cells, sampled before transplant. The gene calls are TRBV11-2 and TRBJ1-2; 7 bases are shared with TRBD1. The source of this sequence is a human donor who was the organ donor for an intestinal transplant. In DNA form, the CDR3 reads TGTGCCAGCAGCCTACAGGGGAATGGCTACACCTTC. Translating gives CASSLQGNGYTF.